A single T cell receptor beta chain is shown here with its context. The antigen is undetermined. The method was immunoSEQ multiplex PCR; TCRdb's version includes in-frame clones alone and lacks a portion of them. This table has 150,000 or so clones, roughly nine tenths appearing once. This entry is derived from a study of T cell responses to AZD1222 COVID-19 vaccine. Study as a whole: Second-dose timings of about 4 or about 12 weeks were pooled. Study-wide findings and caveats: White British donors predominated, females outnumbered males, and clonal diversity was possibly underestimated. Unmutated variant regions reportedly attract nearly half of all spike-specific TCRs.

V was shortened by 0 bases and J by 5 bases, with 14 bases between the two germline ends. The germline V gene has CDR1 MNHEY and CDR2 SVGEGT. CDR3 length: 16 amino acids. Sample: peripheral blood, taken on day 0 of AZD1222 vaccination. The clonotype comes from an adult in good health. The chain is built from TRBV6-2 or TRBV6-3 and TRBJ1-3; a weak D match, TRBD1 (5 bases). CDR3 amino acids: CASSYSRGERRNTIYF. Here the CDR3 DNA reads TGTGCCAGCAGTTACTCTAGGGGAGAGAGAAGAAACACCATATATTTT.